The T cell receptor beta chain described here comes from a study of T cells in Graves' hyperthyroidism and ophthalmopathy. V dropped 7 bases and J dropped 5; count of bases not matched to a gene: 7. The CDR3 has 14 residues. CDR1 LNHDA and CDR2 SQIVND come from the germline V gene (reference sequence). It was considered stable Graves' hyperthyroidism when ophthalmopathy did not progress within 18 months. 10 ml fresh peripheral blood yielded the PBMCs. Amplified TCR beta CDR3 regions derived from RNA transcripts. The TCR CDR3 first-round RT-PCR relied on the HTBI primer set. TCRdb used MiXCR to reprocess the multiplex PCR reads, holding one entry per CDR3 protein. The table records around 800,000 distinct CDR3 sequences, around 39% of them present only once.

Sequencing was done on a sample of blood. The chain recombines TRBV19 with TRBJ1-5; 8 nucleotides line up with TRBD1. The sequence derives from a man aged 18 to 29 with Graves' hyperthyroidism. CDR3 protein: CASKADRAYQPQHF. In DNA form, the CDR3 reads TGTGCCAGTAAGGCGGACAGGGCTTATCAGCCCCAGCATTTT.